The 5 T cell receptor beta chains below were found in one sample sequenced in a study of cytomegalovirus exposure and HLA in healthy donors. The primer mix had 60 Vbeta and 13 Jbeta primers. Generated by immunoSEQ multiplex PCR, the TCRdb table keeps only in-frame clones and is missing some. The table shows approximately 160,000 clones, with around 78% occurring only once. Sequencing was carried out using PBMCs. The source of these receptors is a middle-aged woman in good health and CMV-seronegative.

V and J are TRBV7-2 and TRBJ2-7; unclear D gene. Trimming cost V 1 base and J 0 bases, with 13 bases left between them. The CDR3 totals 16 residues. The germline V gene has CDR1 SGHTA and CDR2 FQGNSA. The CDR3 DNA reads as TGTGCCAGCAGCTTAGGACAAAGCCCCAGCTCCTACGAGCAGTACTTC. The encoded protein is CASSLGQSPSSYEQYF.

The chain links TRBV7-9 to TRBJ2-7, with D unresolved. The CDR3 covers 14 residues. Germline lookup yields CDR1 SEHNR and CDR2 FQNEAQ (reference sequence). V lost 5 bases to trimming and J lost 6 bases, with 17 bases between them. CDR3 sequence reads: CASSPRSPFSEQYF. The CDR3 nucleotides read TGTGCCAGCAGCCCGCGTTCCCCCTTTTCCGAGCAGTACTTC.

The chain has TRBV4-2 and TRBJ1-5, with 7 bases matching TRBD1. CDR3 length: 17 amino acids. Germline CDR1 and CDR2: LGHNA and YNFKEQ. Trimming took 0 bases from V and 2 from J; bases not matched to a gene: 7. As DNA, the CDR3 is TGTGCCAGCAGCCAAGAAGTCTGGGGGACAGGCAATCAGCCCCAGCATTTT. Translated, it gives CASSQEVWGTGNQPQHF.

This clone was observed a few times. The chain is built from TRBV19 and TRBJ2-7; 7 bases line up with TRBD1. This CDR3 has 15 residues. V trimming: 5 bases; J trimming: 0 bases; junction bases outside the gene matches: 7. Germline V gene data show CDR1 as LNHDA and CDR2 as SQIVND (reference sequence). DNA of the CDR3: TGTGCCAGTAGTCCCGGCAGGGGGAGCTCCTACGAGCAGTACTTC. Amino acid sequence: CASSPGRGSSYEQYF.

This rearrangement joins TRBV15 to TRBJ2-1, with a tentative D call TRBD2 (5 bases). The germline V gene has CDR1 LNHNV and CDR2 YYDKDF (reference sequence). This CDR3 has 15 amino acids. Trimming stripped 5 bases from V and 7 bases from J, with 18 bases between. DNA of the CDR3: TGTGCCACCAGCCTAGAGGGCAAGTGGTTGAATGAGCAGTTCTTC. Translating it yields CATSLEGKWLNEQFF.